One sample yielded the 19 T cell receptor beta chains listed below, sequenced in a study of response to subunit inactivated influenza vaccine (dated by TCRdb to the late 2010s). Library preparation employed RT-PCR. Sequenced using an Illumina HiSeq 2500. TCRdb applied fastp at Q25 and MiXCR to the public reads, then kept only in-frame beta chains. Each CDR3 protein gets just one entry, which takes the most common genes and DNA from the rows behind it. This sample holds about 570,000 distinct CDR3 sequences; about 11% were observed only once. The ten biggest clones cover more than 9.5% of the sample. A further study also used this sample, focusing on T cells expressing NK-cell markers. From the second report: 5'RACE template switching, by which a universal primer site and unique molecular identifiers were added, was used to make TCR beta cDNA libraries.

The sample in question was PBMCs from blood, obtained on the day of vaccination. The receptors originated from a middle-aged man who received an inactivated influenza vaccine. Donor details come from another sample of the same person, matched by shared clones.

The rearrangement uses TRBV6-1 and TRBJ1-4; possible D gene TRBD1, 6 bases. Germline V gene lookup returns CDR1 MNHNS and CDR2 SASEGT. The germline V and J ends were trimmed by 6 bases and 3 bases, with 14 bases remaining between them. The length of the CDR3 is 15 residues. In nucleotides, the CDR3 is TGTGCCAGCAGATCCCGGACAGCCCCTAATGAAAAACTGTTTTTT. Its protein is CASRSRTAPNEKLFF.

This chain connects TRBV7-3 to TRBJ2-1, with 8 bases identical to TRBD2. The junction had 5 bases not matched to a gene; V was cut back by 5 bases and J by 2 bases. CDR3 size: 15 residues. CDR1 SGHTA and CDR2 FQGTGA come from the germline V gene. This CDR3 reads CASSPTSDTYNEQFF. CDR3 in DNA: TGTGCCAGCAGCCCGACTAGCGACACCTACAATGAGCAGTTCTTC.

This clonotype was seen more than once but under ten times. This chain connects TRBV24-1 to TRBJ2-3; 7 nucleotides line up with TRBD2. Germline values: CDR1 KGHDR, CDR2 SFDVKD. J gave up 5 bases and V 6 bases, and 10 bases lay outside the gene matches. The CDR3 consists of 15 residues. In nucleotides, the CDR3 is TGTGCCACCAGTCGACCCAGCGGGGTGGTAGATACGCAGTATTTT. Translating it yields CATSRPSGVVDTQYF.

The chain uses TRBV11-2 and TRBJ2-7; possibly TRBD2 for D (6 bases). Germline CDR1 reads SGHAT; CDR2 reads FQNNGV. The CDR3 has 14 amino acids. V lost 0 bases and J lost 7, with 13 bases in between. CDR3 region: CASSLDPRGMEQYF. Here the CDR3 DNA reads TGTGCCAGCAGCTTAGATCCCCGGGGGATGGAGCAGTACTTC.

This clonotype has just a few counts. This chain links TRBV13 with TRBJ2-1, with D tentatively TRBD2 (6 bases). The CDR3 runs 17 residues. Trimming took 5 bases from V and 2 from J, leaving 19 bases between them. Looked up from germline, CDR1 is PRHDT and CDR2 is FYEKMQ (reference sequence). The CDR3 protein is CASSTEGTGGAYNEQFF. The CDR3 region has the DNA TGTGCCAGCAGCACCGAAGGGACTGGCGGGGCCTACAATGAGCAGTTCTTC.

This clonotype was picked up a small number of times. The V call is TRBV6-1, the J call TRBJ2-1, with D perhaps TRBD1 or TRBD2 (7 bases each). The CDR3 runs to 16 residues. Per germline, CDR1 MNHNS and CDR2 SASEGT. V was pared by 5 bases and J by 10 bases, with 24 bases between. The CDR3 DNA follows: TGTGCCAGCAGTCGACAGGGAATCGGCGGGAGCAGGGAGCAGTTCTTC. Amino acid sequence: CASSRQGIGGSREQFF.

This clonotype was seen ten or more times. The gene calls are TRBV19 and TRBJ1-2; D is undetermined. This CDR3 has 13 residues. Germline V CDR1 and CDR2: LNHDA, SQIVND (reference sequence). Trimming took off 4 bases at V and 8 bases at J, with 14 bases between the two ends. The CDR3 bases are TGTGCCAGTAGTACGACGGGGTCTGGGGGCTACACCTTC. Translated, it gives CASSTTGSGGYTF.

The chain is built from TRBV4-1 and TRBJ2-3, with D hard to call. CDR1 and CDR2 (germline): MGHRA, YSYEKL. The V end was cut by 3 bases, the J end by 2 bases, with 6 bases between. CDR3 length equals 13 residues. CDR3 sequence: CASSQDPTDTQYF. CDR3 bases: TGCGCCAGCAGCCAGGACCCCACAGATACGCAGTATTTT.

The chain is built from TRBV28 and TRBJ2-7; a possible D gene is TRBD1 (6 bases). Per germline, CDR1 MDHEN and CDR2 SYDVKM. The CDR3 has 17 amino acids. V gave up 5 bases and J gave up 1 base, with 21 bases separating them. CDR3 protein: CASSPSHDRTRSYEQYF. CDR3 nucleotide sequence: TGTGCCAGCAGTCCTTCTCACGACAGGACCCGATCCTACGAGCAGTACTTC.

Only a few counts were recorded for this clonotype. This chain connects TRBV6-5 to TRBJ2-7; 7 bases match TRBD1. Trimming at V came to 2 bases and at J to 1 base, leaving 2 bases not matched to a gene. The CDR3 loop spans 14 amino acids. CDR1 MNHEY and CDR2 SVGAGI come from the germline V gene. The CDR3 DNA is TGTGCCAGCAGTTACCTGGGACAGTCCTACGAGCAGTACTTC. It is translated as CASSYLGQSYEQYF.

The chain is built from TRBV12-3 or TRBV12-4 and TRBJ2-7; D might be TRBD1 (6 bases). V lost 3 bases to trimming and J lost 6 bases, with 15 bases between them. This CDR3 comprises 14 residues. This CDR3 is CASSFTGPGREQYF. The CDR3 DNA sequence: TGTGCCAGCAGTTTTACAGGGCCCGGCCGCGAGCAGTACTTC.

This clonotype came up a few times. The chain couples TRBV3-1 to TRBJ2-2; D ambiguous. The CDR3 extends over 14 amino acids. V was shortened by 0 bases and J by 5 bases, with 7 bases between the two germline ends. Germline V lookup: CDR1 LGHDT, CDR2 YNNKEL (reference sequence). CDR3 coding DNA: TGTGCCAGCAGCCAAGACGGCTTTACCGGGGAGCTGTTTTTT. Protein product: CASSQDGFTGELFF.

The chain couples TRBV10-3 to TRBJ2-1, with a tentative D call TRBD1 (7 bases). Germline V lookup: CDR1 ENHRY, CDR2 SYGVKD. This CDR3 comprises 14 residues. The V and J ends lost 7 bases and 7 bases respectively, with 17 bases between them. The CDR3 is CAIKGAASDNEQFF. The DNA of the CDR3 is TGTGCCATCAAGGGGGCGGCTAGCGATAATGAGCAGTTCTTC.

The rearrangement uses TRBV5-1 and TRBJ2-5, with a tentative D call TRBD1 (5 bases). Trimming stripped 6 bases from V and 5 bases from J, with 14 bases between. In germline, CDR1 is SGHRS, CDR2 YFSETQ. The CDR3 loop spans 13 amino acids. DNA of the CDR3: TGCGCCAGCAACTCAGGACAAAAGGAGACCCAGTACTTC. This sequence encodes CASNSGQKETQYF.

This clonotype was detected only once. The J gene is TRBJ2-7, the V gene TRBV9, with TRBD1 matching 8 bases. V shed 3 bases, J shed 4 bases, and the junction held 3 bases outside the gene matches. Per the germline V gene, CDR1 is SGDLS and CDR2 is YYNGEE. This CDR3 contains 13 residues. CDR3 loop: CASSERTGYEQYF. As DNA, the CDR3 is TGTGCCAGCAGCGAGAGGACAGGGTACGAGCAGTACTTC.

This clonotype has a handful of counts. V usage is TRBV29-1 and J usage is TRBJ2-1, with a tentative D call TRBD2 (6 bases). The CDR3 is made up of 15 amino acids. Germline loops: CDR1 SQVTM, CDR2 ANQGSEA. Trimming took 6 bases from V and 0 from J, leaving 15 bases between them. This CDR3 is CSVQGLLLSYNEQFF. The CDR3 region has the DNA TGCAGCGTGCAGGGACTTTTACTCTCCTACAATGAGCAGTTCTTC.

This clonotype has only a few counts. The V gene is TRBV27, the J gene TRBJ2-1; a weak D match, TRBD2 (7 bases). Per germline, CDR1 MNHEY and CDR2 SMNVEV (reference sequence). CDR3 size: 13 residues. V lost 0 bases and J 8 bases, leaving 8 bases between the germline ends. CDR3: CASSLSGGHEQFF. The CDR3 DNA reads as TGTGCCAGCAGTTTATCGGGGGGGCATGAGCAGTTCTTC.

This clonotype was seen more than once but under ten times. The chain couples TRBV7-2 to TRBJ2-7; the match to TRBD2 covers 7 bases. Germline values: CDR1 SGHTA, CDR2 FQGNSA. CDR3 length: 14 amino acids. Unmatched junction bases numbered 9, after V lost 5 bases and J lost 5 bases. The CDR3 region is CASSRGGDLNEQYF. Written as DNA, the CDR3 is TGTGCCAGCAGCAGGGGAGGGGACTTAAACGAGCAGTACTTC.

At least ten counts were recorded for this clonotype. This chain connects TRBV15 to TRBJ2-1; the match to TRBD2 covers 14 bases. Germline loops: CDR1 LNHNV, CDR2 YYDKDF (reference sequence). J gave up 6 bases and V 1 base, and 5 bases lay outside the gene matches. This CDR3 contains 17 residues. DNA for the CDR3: TGTGCCACCAGCAGAGGACTAGCGGGGGGGATCCCCAATGAGCAGTTCTTC. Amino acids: CATSRGLAGGIPNEQFF.